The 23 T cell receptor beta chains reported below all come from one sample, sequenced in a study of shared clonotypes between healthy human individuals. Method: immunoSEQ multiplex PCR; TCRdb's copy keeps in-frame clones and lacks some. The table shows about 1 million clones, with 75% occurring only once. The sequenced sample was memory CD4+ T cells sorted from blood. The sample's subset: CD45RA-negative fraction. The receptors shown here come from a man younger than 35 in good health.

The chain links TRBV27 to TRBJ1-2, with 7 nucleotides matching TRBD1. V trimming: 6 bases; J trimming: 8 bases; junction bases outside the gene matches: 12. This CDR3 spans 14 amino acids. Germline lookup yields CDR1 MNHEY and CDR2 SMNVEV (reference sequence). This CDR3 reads CASSLRQGLWGYTF. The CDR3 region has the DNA TGTGCCAGCAGCCTGAGACAGGGCCTATGGGGCTACACCTTC.

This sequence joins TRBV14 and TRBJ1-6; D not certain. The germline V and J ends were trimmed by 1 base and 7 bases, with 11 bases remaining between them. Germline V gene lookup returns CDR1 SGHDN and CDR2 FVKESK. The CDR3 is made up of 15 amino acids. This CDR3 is CASSQGRRGNSPLHF. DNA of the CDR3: TGTGCCAGCAGCCAAGGACGGCGAGGGAATTCACCCCTCCACTTT.

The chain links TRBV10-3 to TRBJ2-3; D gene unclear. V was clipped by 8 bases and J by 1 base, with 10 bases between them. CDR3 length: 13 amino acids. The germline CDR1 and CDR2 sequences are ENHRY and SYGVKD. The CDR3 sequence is CAIGNGGTDTQYF. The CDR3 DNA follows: TGTGCCATCGGTAACGGAGGCACAGATACGCAGTATTTT.

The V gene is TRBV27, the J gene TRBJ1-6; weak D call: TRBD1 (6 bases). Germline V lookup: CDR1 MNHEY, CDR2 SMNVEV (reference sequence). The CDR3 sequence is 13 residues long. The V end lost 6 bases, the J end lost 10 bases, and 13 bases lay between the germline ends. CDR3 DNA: TGTGCCAGCAGCCCAGGGGTTTCATCACCCCTCCACTTT. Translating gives CASSPGVSSPLHF.

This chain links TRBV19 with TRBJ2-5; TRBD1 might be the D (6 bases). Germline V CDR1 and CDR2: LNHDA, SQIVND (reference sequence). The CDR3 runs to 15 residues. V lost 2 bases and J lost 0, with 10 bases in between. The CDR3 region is CASSITGSYQETQYF. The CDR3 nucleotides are TGTGCCAGTAGTATAACAGGGTCATACCAAGAGACCCAGTACTTC.

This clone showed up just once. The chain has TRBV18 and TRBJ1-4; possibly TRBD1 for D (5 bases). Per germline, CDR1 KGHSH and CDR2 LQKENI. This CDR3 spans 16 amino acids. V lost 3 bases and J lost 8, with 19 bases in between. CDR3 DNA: TGTGCCAGCTCACCTAATCAAGGGGTTAGTGGCGAAAAACTGTTTTTT. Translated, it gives CASSPNQGVSGEKLFF.

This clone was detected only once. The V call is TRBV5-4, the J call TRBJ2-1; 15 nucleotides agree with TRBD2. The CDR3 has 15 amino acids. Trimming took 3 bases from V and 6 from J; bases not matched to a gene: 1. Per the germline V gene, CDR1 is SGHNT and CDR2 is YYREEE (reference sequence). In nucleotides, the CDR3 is TGTGCCAGCAGCTGGGGACTAGCGGGGGGCAATGAGCAGTTCTTC. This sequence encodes CASSWGLAGGNEQFF.

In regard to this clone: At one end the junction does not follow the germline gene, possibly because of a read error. Here the CDR3 DNA reads TGTGCCAGCAGCTTCATCACCCCGGGACTAGCGTCCACAAATACGCAGTATTTT. It is translated as CASSFITPGLASTNTQYF. The chain recombines TRBV7-9 with TRBJ2-3; 10 bases agree with TRBD2. Germline V CDR1 and CDR2: SEHNR, FQNEAQ (reference sequence). This CDR3 region has 18 residues. The full variable domain, completed using reference TRBV7-9 and TRBJ2-3, is DTGVSQNPRHKITKRGQNVTFRCDPISEHNRLYWYRQTLGQGPEFLTYFQNEAQLEKSRLLSDRFSAERPKGSFSTLEIQRTEQGDSAMYLCASSFITPGLASTNTQYFGPGTRLTVL.

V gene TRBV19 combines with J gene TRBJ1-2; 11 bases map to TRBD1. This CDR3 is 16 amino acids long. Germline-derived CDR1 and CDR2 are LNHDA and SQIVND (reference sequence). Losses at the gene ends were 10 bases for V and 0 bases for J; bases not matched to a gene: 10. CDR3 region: CATHRGTGGSNYGYTF. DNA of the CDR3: TGTGCCACCCACCGGGGGACAGGGGGATCTAACTATGGCTACACCTTC.

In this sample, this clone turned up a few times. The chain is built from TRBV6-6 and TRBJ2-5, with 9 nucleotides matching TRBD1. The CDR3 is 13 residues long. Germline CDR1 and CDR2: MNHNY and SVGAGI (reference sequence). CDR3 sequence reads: CSGGQGSQETQYF. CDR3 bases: TGTAGTGGGGGACAGGGCTCCCAAGAGACCCAGTACTTC.

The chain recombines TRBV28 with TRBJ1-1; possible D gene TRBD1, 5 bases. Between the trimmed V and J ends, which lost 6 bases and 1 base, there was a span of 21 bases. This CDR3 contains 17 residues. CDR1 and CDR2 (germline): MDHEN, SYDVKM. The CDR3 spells CASSPVGQAISNTEAFF. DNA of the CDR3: TGTGCCAGCAGCCCCGTGGGGCAGGCGATTTCGAACACTGAAGCTTTCTTT.

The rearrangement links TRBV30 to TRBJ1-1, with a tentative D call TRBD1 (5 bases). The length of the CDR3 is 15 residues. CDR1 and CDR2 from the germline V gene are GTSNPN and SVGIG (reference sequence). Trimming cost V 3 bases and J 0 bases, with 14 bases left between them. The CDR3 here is CAWSFPGTVNTEAFF. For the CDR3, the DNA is TGTGCCTGGAGCTTCCCCGGGACGGTGAACACTGAAGCTTTCTTT.

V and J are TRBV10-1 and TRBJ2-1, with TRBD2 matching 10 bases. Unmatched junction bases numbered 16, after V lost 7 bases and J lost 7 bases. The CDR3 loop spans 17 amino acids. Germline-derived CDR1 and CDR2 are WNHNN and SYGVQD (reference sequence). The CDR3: CASMGGSSGSLGNEQFF. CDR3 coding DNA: TGCGCCAGCATGGGGGGATCTAGCGGGAGTTTGGGGAATGAGCAGTTCTTC.

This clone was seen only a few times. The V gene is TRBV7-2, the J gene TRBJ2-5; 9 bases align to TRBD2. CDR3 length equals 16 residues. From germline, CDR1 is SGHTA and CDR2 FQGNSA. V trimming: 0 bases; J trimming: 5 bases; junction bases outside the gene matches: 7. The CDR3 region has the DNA TGTGCCAGCAGCTTAGCTAGCGGGAGCTTGGGGGAGACCCAGTACTTC. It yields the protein CASSLASGSLGETQYF.

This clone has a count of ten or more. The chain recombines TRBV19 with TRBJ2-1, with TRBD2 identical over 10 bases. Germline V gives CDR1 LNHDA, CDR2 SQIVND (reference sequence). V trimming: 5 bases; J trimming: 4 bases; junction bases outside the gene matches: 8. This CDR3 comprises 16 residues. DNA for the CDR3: TGTGCCAGTAGTGCAGGGAGGACTAGCGGTTACAATGAGCAGTTCTTC. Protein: CASSAGRTSGYNEQFF.

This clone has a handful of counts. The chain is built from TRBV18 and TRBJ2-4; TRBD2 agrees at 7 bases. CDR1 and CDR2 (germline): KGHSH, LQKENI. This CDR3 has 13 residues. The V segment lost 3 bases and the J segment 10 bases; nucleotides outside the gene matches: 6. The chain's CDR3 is CASSPERDGIQYF. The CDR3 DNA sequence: TGTGCCAGCTCACCCGAGCGGGACGGTATTCAGTACTTC.

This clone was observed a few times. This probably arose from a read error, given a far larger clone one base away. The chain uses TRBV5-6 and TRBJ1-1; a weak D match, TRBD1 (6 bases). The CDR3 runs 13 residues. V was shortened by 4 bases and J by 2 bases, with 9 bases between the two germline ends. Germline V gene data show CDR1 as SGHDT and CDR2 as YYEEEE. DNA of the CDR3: TGTGCCAGCAGCCCGGGACATAACACTGAAGCTTTCTTT. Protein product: CASSPGHNTEAFF.

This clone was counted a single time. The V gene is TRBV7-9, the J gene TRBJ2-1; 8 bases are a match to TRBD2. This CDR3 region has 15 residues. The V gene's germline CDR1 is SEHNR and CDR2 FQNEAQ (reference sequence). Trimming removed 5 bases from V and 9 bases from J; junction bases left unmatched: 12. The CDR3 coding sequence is TGTGCCAGCAGCCCGGGACTAGTTGATCGCGGTGAGCAGTTCTTC. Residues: CASSPGLVDRGEQFF.

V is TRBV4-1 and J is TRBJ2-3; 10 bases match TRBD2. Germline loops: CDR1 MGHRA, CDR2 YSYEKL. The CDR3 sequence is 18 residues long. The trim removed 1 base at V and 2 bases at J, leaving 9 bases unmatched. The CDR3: CASSQGSAGGPVTDTQYF. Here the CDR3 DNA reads TGCGCCAGCAGCCAAGGCTCAGCGGGAGGGCCTGTCACAGATACGCAGTATTTT.

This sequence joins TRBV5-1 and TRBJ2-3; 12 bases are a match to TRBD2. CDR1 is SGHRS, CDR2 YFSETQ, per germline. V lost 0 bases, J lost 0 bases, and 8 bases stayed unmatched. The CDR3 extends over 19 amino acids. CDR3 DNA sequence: TGCGCCAGCAGCTTGGGGGGGACTAGCGGGTCATGGAGCACAGATACGCAGTATTTT. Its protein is CASSLGGTSGSWSTDTQYF.

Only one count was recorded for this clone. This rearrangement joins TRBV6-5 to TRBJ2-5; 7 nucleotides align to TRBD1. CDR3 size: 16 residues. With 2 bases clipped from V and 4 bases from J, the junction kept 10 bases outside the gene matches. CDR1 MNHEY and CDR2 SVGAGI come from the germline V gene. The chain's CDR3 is CASSYVTGDAAETQYF. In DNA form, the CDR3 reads TGTGCCAGCAGTTACGTCACAGGGGATGCGGCAGAGACCCAGTACTTC.

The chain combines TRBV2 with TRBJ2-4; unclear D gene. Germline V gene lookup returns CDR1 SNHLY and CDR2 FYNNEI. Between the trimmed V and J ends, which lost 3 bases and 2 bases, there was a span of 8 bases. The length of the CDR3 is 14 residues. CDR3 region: CASSDWQTKNIQYF. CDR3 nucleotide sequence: TGTGCCAGCAGTGATTGGCAGACCAAAAACATTCAGTACTTC.

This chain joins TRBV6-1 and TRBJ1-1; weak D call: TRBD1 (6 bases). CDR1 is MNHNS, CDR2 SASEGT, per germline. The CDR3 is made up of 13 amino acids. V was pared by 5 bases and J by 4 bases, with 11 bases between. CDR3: CASSITGSTEAFF. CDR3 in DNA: TGTGCCAGCAGTATCACAGGGTCCACTGAAGCTTTCTTT.